This entry lists 21 T cell receptor beta chains sequenced from one sample in a study of T cell responses to AZD1222 COVID-19 vaccine. The protocol was immunoSEQ multiplex PCR, while the TCRdb copy is restricted to in-frame clones and leaves out a portion. The data contain some 150,000 clones, about 92% of them singletons. Sequenced here: peripheral blood, sampled on day 0 of AZD1222 vaccination. The receptor source for this set is an adult in good health.

The CDR3 sequence: CATSPPFGGNLNEQFF. The CDR3 DNA is TGTGCCACCAGCCCCCCGTTCGGAGGTAACCTCAATGAGCAGTTCTTC. The chain has TRBV15 and TRBJ2-1; TRBD2 might be the D (5 bases). Trimming removed 5 bases at V and 6 bases at J, with 20 bases between. CDR1 LNHNV and CDR2 YYDKDF come from the germline V gene (reference sequence). CDR3 length: 16 residues.

V gene TRBV5-1 combines with J gene TRBJ2-1; tentatively, D is TRBD2 (5 bases). Trimming pared 3 bases from V and 7 bases from J, leaving 17 bases between. CDR1 is SGHRS and CDR2 is YFSETQ in the germline V gene. The CDR3 loop spans 15 amino acids. As DNA, the CDR3 is TGCGCCAGCAGCTCCCCGGAGACTCGAGGGAATGAGCAGTTCTTC. It yields the protein CASSSPETRGNEQFF.

The V and J genes are TRBV6-5 and TRBJ2-1, with 7 bases that match TRBD1. Trimming removed 6 bases from V and 6 bases from J; junction bases left unmatched: 8. Per the germline V gene, CDR1 is MNHEY and CDR2 is SVGAGI. This CDR3 has 14 amino acids. Written as DNA, the CDR3 is TGTGCCAGCAGGGGGACAGTCCATATCAATGAGCAGTTCTTC. This codes for CASRGTVHINEQFF.

For this clone: Sequence at one end of the junction differs from germline and may be a read error. The chain employs TRBV29-1 and TRBJ1-3; maybe TRBD1 (6 bases). Germline values: CDR1 SQVTM, CDR2 ANQGSEA. The CDR3 has 16 residues. The CDR3 loop is CSVEGGPADPGNTIYF. Here the CDR3 DNA reads TGCAGCGTCGAAGGGGGACCCGCTGACCCTGGAAACACCATATATTTT.

This clone was detected only a few times. The chain carries TRBV4-1 and TRBJ1-5, with D possibly being TRBD1 (5 bases). Germline CDR1 and CDR2: MGHRA and YSYEKL. CDR3 length: 16 residues. V was shortened by 0 bases and J by 5 bases, with 14 bases between the two germline ends. DNA for the CDR3: TGCGCCAGCAGCCAAGACGGGGGGAGAGCGGATCAGCCCCAGCATTTT. It codes for CASSQDGGRADQPQHF.

CDR3 in DNA: TGTGCCAGCACCCCTAATTCACCCCTCCACTTT. This encodes CASTPNSPLHF. The rearrangement uses TRBV11-2 and TRBJ1-6; D call uncertain. This CDR3 has 11 residues. Germline-derived CDR1 and CDR2 are SGHAT and FQNNGV. Trimming took 7 bases from V and 6 from J, leaving 4 bases between them.

V is TRBV27 and J is TRBJ1-5; no clear D. Germline V gene sequence: CDR1 MNHEY, CDR2 SMNVEV (reference sequence). The CDR3 loop spans 14 amino acids. V was shortened by 0 bases and J by 6 bases, with 9 bases between the two germline ends. CDR3 region: CASSLSGWIQPQHF. The CDR3 coding sequence is TGTGCCAGCAGTTTATCGGGGTGGATTCAGCCCCAGCATTTT.

This clone has just one count. CDR3 amino acids: CASSFWDRAYNEQFF. CDR3 coding DNA: TGTGCCAGCAGCTTTTGGGACAGGGCCTACAATGAGCAGTTCTTC. The rearrangement links TRBV5-5 to TRBJ2-1; 9 bases match TRBD1. The trim removed 2 bases at V and 2 bases at J, leaving 2 bases unmatched. CDR3 size: 15 residues. Germline CDR1 SGHKS, CDR2 YYEKEE (reference sequence).

This rearrangement joins TRBV7-9 to TRBJ1-4; D is perhaps TRBD1 (5 bases). Germline V CDR1 and CDR2: SEHNR, FQNEAQ (reference sequence). The CDR3 sequence is 14 residues long. V dropped 5 bases and J dropped 8 bases, with 15 bases sitting between them. The DNA of the CDR3 is TGTGCCAGCAGCCGACAGTCTTCAATGGAAAAACTGTTTTTT. The encoded protein is CASSRQSSMEKLFF.

The V call is TRBV30, the J call TRBJ1-1, with 10 nucleotides matching TRBD1. The CDR3 length is 13 residues. V was pared by 4 bases and J by 4 bases, with 3 bases of the junction left unmatched. Germline CDR1 is GTSNPN and CDR2 is SVGIG (reference sequence). The CDR3 DNA follows: TGTGCCTGGAAGTGGACAGGGGGCACTGAAGCTTTCTTT. Protein sequence: CAWKWTGGTEAFF.

The chain links TRBV5-1 to TRBJ1-2; 8 positions agree with TRBD1. The V segment lost 3 bases and the J segment 3 bases; nucleotides outside the gene matches: 1. This CDR3 comprises 13 residues. The germline V gene has CDR1 SGHRS and CDR2 YFSETQ. The CDR3: CASSSRGHYGYTF. The CDR3 DNA reads as TGCGCCAGCAGCTCCAGGGGGCACTATGGCTACACCTTC. Variable domain in full (rest from reference TRBV5-1 and TRBJ1-2): KAGVTQTPRYLIKTRGQQVTLSCSPISGHRSVSWYQQTPGQGLQFLFEYFSETQRNKGNFPGRFSGRQFSNSRSEMNVSTLELGDSALYLCASSSRGHYGYTFGSGTRLTVV.

The chain uses TRBV19 and TRBJ1-5; perhaps TRBD1 as D (5 bases). Trimming took off 6 bases at V and 3 bases at J, with 9 bases between the two ends. Germline CDR1 reads LNHDA; CDR2 reads SQIVND (reference sequence). This CDR3 spans 13 amino acids. Here the CDR3 reads CASSTGHNQPQHF. CDR3 nucleotides: TGTGCCAGTAGCACAGGACACAATCAGCCCCAGCATTTT.

V usage is TRBV6-6 and J usage is TRBJ2-6, with D perhaps TRBD1 (6 bases). V gave up 7 bases and J gave up 2 bases, with 12 bases separating them. In germline, CDR1 is MNHNY, CDR2 SVGAGI (reference sequence). This CDR3 spans 15 amino acids. The CDR3 is CASTYSGAGANVLTF. For the CDR3, the DNA is TGTGCCAGCACCTATTCAGGGGCTGGGGCCAACGTCCTGACTTTC.

In this sample, this clone turned up once. The V gene is TRBV19, the J gene TRBJ1-4; D is possibly TRBD1 (5 bases). CDR3 length equals 13 residues. The germline V gene has CDR1 LNHDA and CDR2 SQIVND (reference sequence). Trimming removed 6 bases at V and 7 bases at J, with 12 bases between. The CDR3: CASRPRRGEKLFF. The CDR3 bases are TGTGCCAGTAGGCCCCGGAGGGGTGAAAAACTGTTTTTT.

The CDR3 coding sequence is TGTGCCAGCAGTCGGGGGGACAGGCGGTACACTGAAGCTTTCTTT. Translated: CASSRGDRRYTEAFF. The chain joins TRBV3-1 (or the pseudogene TRBV3-2) to TRBJ1-1; 8 bases agree with TRBD1. With 6 bases clipped from V and 3 bases from J, the junction kept 9 bases outside the gene matches. This CDR3 is built from 15 residues. The germline CDR1 and CDR2 sequences are LGHDT and YNNKEL (reference sequence).

The chain recombines TRBV19 with TRBJ1-1; D uncertain. The V gene lost 5 bases and the J gene lost 5 bases, with 12 bases spanning the gap. Per the germline V gene, CDR1 is LNHDA and CDR2 is SQIVND (reference sequence). CDR3 length equals 13 residues. CDR3 nucleotide sequence: TGTGCCAGTAGTCCGGGCCGGAGGACTGAAGCTTTCTTT. Residues: CASSPGRRTEAFF.

The gene calls are TRBV1 and TRBJ2-7; the D call TRBD2 from the table was never checked on the DNA. TRBV1 is described as a pseudogene. The length of the CDR3 is 14 residues. CDR3 in amino acids: CTRLYNGGFYEQYF. CDR3 sequence (DNA): TGCACCAGGCTATACAACGGGGGGTTCTACGAGCAGTACTTC.

This sequence joins TRBV7-8 and TRBJ1-2; 7 bases line up with TRBD1. Looked up from germline, CDR1 is SGHVS and CDR2 is FQNEAQ. Trimming removed 2 bases from V and 5 bases from J; junction bases left unmatched: 8. There are 15 residues in the CDR3. Here the CDR3 DNA reads TGTGCCAGCAGCTTATTGGGGCAGGGGGGTTATGGCTACACCTTC. It translates to CASSLLGQGGYGYTF. Filled out from reference TRBV7-8 and TRBJ1-2, the complete variable domain reads GAGVSQSPRYKVAKRGQDVALRCDPISGHVSLFWYQQALGQGPEFLTYFQNEAQLDKSGLPSDRFFAERPEGSVSTLKIQRTQQEDSAVYLCASSLLGQGGYGYTFGSGTRLTVV.

The chain combines TRBV19 with TRBJ2-2; D ambiguous. Germline V gene lookup returns CDR1 LNHDA and CDR2 SQIVND (reference sequence). The CDR3 is made up of 14 amino acids. Trimming removed 5 bases at V and 5 bases at J, with 12 bases between. The CDR3 loop is CASSPTLVTGELFF. CDR3 nucleotides: TGTGCCAGTAGTCCGACTCTTGTTACCGGGGAGCTGTTTTTT.

The chain recombines TRBV7-8 with TRBJ2-5; D is possibly TRBD2 (6 bases). The V gene lost 5 bases and the J gene lost 0 bases, with 10 bases spanning the gap. The CDR3 has 14 amino acids. The germline gives CDR1 SGHVS, CDR2 FQNEAQ. The CDR3 loop is CASSQWEDQETQYF. The CDR3 region has the DNA TGTGCCAGCAGCCAGTGGGAGGACCAAGAGACCCAGTACTTC.

The chain carries TRBV6-2 or TRBV6-3 and TRBJ1-1; D unresolved. CDR3 size: 11 residues. V was cut by 6 bases and J by 2 bases, with 4 bases left in between. The germline V gene has CDR1 MNHEY and CDR2 SVGEGT. The CDR3 DNA sequence: TGTGCCAGCAGCGTAAACACTGAAGCTTTCTTT. Residues: CASSVNTEAFF.